Listed below are T cell receptor beta chains from one sample, sequenced in a study of OX40 agonist ivuxolimab in advanced cancers. Produced via immunoSEQ multiplex PCR; TCRdb's table is partial and in-frame only. The sample includes about 77,000 clones, 81% of them seen just once. The sequencing used CD4+ or CD8+ T cells sorted from blood, collected in a trial of the OX40 agonist ivuxolimab. The receptors were gathered from an adult with an advanced solid tumor such as melanoma, head and neck, liver or kidney cancer. CDR3s include the opening cysteine and the closing phenylalanine or tryptophan. The D gene is left open where the match is weak.

v_call,j_call,d_call,cdr3_aa
TRBV7-9,TRBJ2-1,.,CASSLIPSGGEQFF
TRBV7-8,TRBJ2-3,TRBD2,CASSHYRRTSGSTDTQYF
TRBV2,TRBJ2-4,.,CASSVSEVFVAKNIQYF
TRBV18,TRBJ1-5,.,CASSPGGGLSNQPQHF
TRBV7-6,TRBJ2-1,TRBD2,CASSLQPGLVSNEQFF
TRBV4-3,TRBJ2-7,TRBD1,CASSQTQGYSYEQYF
TRBV7-2,TRBJ2-6,.,CASSLYSGANVLTF
TRBV11-3,TRBJ2-1,.,CASSHGGADNNNEQFF
TRBV29-1,TRBJ2-3,.,CSVVLSRGDTQYF
TRBV25-1,TRBJ2-5,.,CASSHALETQYF
TRBV7-9,TRBJ1-1,.,CASSLEGSLNTEAFF
TRBV2,TRBJ2-1,.,CATNGDSNEQFF
TRBV6-1,TRBJ1-4,.,CASSEGPWEKLFF
TRBV6-1,TRBJ1-4,.,CASSEAGTNEKLFF
TRBV11-3,TRBJ2-1,TRBD2,CASSLDRGTTYNEQFF
TRBV21-1,TRBJ1-5,.,CAGSNADSRQPQHF
TRBV2,TRBJ2-2,TRBD1,CARQQGEGGELFF
TRBV29-1,TRBJ1-1,.,CSVEAGMNTEAFF
TRBV6-6,TRBJ2-5,.,CASSPSEETQYF
TRBV7-9,TRBJ2-7,TRBD1,CARKGQGFNEQYF
TRBV27,.,TRBD2,CASSLSSGGHYEQYF
TRBV21-1,TRBJ2-5,.,CASSKFAGGRLETQYF
TRBV27,TRBJ2-1,.,CASSLSIGEQFF
TRBV7-2,TRBJ2-6,TRBD2,CASSLVASGRVSGANVLTF
TRBV6-5,TRBJ2-7,.,CASSYGGPAYEQYF
TRBV5-4,TRBJ2-5,TRBD1,CASSVQGAVETQYF
TRBV11-2,TRBJ2-2,TRBD2,CASNTGGTGELFF
TRBV5-1,TRBJ1-6,.,CASSPDSYNSPLHF
TRBV18,TRBJ1-3,.,CASSPSFNSGNTIYF
TRBV28,TRBJ2-3,TRBD2,CATGVAGGADTQYF
TRBV7-3,TRBJ2-2,TRBD2,CASSPSGKNTGELFF
TRBV5-6,TRBJ1-4,TRBD1,CASSKGQGPNEKLFF
TRBV5-1,TRBJ2-1,TRBD2,CASSLEAGGASEQFF
TRBV27,.,.,CASSLSGTNEQYF
TRBV19,TRBJ1-2,.,CASSTPGRAADGYTF
TRBV7-3,TRBJ2-7,TRBD2,CASSSGLAVSEQYF
TRBV2,TRBJ1-1,.,CASKLGRGRNTEAFF
TRBV7-9,TRBJ1-5,TRBD1,CASSLTGDRGEHQPQHF
TRBV6-5,TRBJ1-5,.,CASSDSNQPQHF
TRBV6-1,TRBJ2-2,TRBD2,CASTYSSGGTGELFF
TRBV18,TRBJ1-2,TRBD1,CASSPLSTGGTYGYTF
TRBV5-6,TRBJ1-2,TRBD1,CASSGRDRAFGYTF
TRBV7-9,TRBJ1-1,.,CASRQQSGNTEAFF
TRBV7-9,TRBJ1-2,.,CASSLDSNYGYTF
TRBV6-5,TRBJ1-4,.,CASSRTLSEKLFF
TRBV9,TRBJ1-5,.,CASSVSGNQPQHF
TRBV5-4,TRBJ1-3,.,CASSHRTASSGNTIYF
TRBV29-1,TRBJ2-3,.,CSVGYGGGRPSTDTQYF